A single TCR beta chain is shown here with its context. Using immunoSEQ multiplex PCR, the repertoire was profiled, and TCRdb retains in-frame clones only, with some absent. The sample shows more than 140,000 clones, around 90% of them seen only once. The V and J ends lost 3 bases and 9 bases, in that order; junction bases with no gene match: 11. Germline V gene sequence: CDR1 SGHRS, CDR2 YFSETQ. The CDR3 sequence is 15 residues long. The sample comes from a study of T cell responses to AZD1222 COVID-19 vaccine. This chain links TRBV5-1 with TRBJ2-1; 8 positions match TRBD1. The receptor was derived from an adult in good health. The sequencing used peripheral blood, collected on day 0 of AZD1222 vaccination. The CDR3 is CASSSLPGTGLEQFF. DNA of the CDR3: TGCGCCAGCAGCTCCCTTCCTGGGACAGGCCTTGAGCAGTTCTTC.